This T cell receptor beta chain was obtained from a study of T cell clusters in autoimmune cytopenias. The study, taken as a whole, reports: Primary autoimmune cytopenia patients appeared to lack physiological T cell clusters present in healthy donors. The T cell clusters were defined only in silico, without experimental functional validation.

One tube held mixed TRB-A and TRB-B primer pools for touch-down PCR. TCRdb re-called the multiplex PCR reads and shows each CDR3 protein once, DNA omitted. The specimen's table records thousands of distinct CDR3 sequences. About this clonotype itself: Its antigen remains unknown.

Tens of thousands of genome equivalents of blood DNA were amplified for TRB. These same records also appear under a second study, on T cell repertoires in aging, cancer and after chemotherapy.

Sample: peripheral blood. The sequence derives from a human donor in good health.

CDR3 sequence reads: CAWSIWDQPQHF. The chain uses TRBV30 and TRBJ1-5. The CDR3 has 12 amino acids. Germline V gene data show CDR1 as GTSNPN and CDR2 as SVGIG (reference sequence).